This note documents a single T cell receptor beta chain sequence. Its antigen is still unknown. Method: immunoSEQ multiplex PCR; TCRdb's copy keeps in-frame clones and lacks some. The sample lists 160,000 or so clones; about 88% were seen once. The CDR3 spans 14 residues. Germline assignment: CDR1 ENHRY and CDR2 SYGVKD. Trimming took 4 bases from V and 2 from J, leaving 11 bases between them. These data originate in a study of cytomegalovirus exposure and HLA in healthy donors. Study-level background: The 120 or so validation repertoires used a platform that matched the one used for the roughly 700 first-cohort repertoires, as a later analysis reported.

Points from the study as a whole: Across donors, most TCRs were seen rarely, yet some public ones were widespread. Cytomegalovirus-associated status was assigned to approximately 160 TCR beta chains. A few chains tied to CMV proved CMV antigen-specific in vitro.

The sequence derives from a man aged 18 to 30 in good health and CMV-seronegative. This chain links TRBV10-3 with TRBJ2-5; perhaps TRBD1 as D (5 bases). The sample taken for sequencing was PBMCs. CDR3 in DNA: TGTGCCATCAGTGCGGTAGGACAACAAGAGACCCAGTACTTC. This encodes CAISAVGQQETQYF.